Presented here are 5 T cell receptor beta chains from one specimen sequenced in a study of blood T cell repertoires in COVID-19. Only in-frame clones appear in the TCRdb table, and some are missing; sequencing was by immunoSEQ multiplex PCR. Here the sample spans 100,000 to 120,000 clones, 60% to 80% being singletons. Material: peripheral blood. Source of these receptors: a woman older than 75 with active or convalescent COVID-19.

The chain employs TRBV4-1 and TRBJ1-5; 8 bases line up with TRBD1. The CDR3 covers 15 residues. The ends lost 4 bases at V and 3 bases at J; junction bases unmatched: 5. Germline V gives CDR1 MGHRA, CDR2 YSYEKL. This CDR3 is CASSPGDRYNQPQHF. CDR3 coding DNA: TGCGCCAGCAGCCCTGGGGACAGGTACAATCAGCCCCAGCATTTT.

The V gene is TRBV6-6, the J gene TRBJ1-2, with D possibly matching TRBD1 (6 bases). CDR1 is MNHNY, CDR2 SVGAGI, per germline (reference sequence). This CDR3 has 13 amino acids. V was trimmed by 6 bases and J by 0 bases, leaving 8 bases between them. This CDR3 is CASRQGPNYGYTF. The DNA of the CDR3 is TGTGCCAGCAGACAGGGACCTAACTATGGCTACACCTTC.

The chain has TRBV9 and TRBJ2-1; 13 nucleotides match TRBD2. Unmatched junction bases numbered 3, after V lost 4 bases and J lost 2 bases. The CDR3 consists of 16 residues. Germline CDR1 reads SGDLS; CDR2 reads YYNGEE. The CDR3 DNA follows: TGTGCCAGCAGCCGGACTAGCGGGAGCACCTACAATGAGCAGTTCTTC. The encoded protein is CASSRTSGSTYNEQFF.

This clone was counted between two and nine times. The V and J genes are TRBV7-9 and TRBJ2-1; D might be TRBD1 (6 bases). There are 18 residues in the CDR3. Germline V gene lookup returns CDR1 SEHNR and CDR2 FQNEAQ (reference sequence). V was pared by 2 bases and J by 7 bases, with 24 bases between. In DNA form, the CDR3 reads TGTGCCAGCAGCTTAAAGGGGGTGGTGGGAGACTCATGGAATGAGCAGTTCTTC. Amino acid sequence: CASSLKGVVGDSWNEQFF.

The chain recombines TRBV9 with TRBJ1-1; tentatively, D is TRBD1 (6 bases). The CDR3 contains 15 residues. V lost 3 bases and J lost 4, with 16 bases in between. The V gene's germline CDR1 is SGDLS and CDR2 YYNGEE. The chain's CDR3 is CASSGRDNWGTEAFF. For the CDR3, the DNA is TGTGCCAGCAGCGGACGGGACAATTGGGGCACTGAAGCTTTCTTT.